This T cell receptor (beta chain) came from a study of blood T cell repertoires in COVID-19. Study-level background: Material from acute and convalescent COVID-19 was sourced from the United States, Italy and Spain. T cells, B-cell-depleted T cells, or PBMCs provided the cDNA or gDNA that served as material.

Here immunoSEQ multiplex PCR was the method, and the copy in TCRdb shows in-frame clones only, minus some. The table shows under 150,000 clones, with around 86% occurring only once. This clone occurred a few times. The specimen was peripheral blood. The receptor was derived from a man older than 75 with acute or convalescent COVID-19.

For the CDR3, the DNA is TGTGCCACCAGCAGAGAGGACAGAATCGTTGGGGGCTACACCTTC. It specifies CATSREDRIVGGYTF. The chain links TRBV15 to TRBJ1-2; D perhaps matches TRBD1 (6 bases). There are 15 residues in the CDR3. Trimming pared 0 bases from V and 8 bases from J, leaving 16 bases between. The germline CDR1 and CDR2 sequences are LNHNV and YYDKDF (reference sequence).